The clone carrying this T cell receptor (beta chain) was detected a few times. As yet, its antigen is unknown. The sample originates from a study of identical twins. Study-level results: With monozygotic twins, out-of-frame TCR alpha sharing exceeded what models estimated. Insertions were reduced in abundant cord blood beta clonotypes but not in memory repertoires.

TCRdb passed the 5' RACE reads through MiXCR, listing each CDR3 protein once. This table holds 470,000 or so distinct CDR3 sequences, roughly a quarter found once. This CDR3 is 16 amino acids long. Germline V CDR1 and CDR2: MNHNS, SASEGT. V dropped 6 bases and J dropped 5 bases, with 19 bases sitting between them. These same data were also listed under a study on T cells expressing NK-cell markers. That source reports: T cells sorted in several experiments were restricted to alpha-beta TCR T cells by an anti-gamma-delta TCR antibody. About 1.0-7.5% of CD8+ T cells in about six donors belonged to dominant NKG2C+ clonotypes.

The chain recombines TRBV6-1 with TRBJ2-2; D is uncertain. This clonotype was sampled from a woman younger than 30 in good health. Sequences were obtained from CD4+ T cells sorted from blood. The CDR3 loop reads CASRDTVEWNTGELFF. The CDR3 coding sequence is TGTGCCAGCAGGGATACAGTGGAGTGGAATACCGGGGAGCTGTTTTTT.